In this sample, the clone carrying this TCR beta chain turned up many times. Profiled with immunoSEQ multiplex PCR; TCRdb holds only in-frame clones, not every one. The data hold about 75,000 clones, with around 92% observed a single time. The data were taken from a study of technical replicates of blood from several donors. CDR1 is GTSNPN, CDR2 SVGIG, per germline (reference sequence). The CDR3 has 14 residues. V lost 5 bases, J lost 0 bases, and 13 bases lay in between. The V gene is TRBV30, the J gene TRBJ1-1; a possible D gene is TRBD1 (6 bases). This clonotype was obtained from a human donor in good health. Some clones in this sample may be carry-over from other donors' samples. The material sequenced was T cells isolated from PBMCs. The CDR3 sequence is CAWEPGHLNTEAFF. In DNA, the CDR3 is TGTGCCTGGGAACCGGGACACCTGAACACTGAAGCTTTCTTT.